Listed here is a single T cell receptor beta chain. These data come from a study of blood T cell repertoires in COVID-19. Study-wide background: Samples came from the United States, Italy and Spain, spanning acute and convalescent COVID-19. The cDNA or gDNA used as material had been derived from T cells, B-cell-depleted T cells, or PBMCs.

This CDR3 has 16 amino acids. Germline-derived CDR1 and CDR2 are DFQATT and SNEGSKA (reference sequence). Trimming removed 3 bases from V and 0 bases from J; junction bases left unmatched: 8. In the authors' workflow: Using reference gene primer amplification, nucleated cell counts were estimated. The repertoire was sequenced with immunoSEQ multiplex PCR; TCRdb's copy has only in-frame clones and lacks some. V, J and clone size derive from that table, while D and trimming were established from the DNA sequence. The profile shows roughly 260,000 clones, roughly three quarters of them singletons. The gene calls are TRBV20-1 and TRBJ1-5; 7 positions match TRBD1. The sequence derives from a woman between 35 and 50 years old with active or convalescent COVID-19. The sequencing sample was made of peripheral blood. The CDR3 DNA sequence: TGCAGTGCTAGTCAAGGGGGCCAGTATAGCAATCAGCCCCAGCATTTT. Encoded protein: CSASQGGQYSNQPQHF.